The 2 T cell receptor beta chains given below trace back to one sample, sequenced in a study of neurological immune-mediated disorders. One entry per CDR3 protein results from TCRdb running MiXCR on the 5' RACE reads. The data show 50,000 to 55,000 distinct CDR3 sequences, with around a tenth seen just once and approximately 5.3% held by the top ten. Sequencing used PBMCs. All receptors derive from a man aged 65 to 79 with HTLV-1-associated myelopathy (HAM/TSP).

In its sample, this clonotype was seen many times. The chain is built from TRBV5-5 and TRBJ2-5; 9 bases match TRBD2. The CDR3 is 14 amino acids. With V trimmed by 3 bases and J by 3 bases, 3 bases remained unmatched. The germline CDR1 and CDR2 sequences are SGHKS and YYEKEE (reference sequence). The CDR3 protein is CASSSSGIKETQYF. The CDR3 nucleotides read TGTGCCAGCAGCTCTAGCGGGATCAAAGAGACCCAGTACTTC.

This clonotype was counted ten times or more. The chain joins TRBV20-1 to TRBJ2-1; 8 bases are a match to TRBD2. CDR3 length: 14 residues. Trimming cost V 6 bases and J 5 bases; bases outside gene matches: 9. Per germline, CDR1 DFQATT and CDR2 SNEGSKA (reference sequence). CDR3 sequence reads: CSAQGLGRNNEQFF. CDR3 DNA: TGCAGTGCGCAGGGACTAGGAAGAAACAATGAGCAGTTCTTC.